The 12 T cell receptor beta chains below all came from one sample that was sequenced in a study of cytomegalovirus exposure and HLA in healthy donors. The primer mix had 60 Vbeta and 13 Jbeta primers. Here immunoSEQ multiplex PCR was the method, and the copy in TCRdb shows in-frame clones only, minus some. The repertoire holds approximately 300,000 clones, with about four fifths as singletons. Sequencing was carried out using PBMCs. The receptors were sampled from a girl aged 2-10 years in good health and CMV-seronegative.

This clone showed up just a few times. V is TRBV6-1 and J is TRBJ2-5, with TRBD1 matching over 7 bases. The CDR3 runs to 12 residues. The J segment lost 5 bases and the V segment lost 6 bases, leaving 3 bases of the junction unmatched. CDR1 is MNHNS, CDR2 SASEGT, per germline. The CDR3 region is CASRDRWETQYF. CDR3 coding DNA: TGTGCCAGCAGGGACAGGTGGGAGACCCAGTACTTC.

This chain uses TRBV11-2 with TRBJ1-3, with D uncertain. Germline values: CDR1 SGHAT, CDR2 FQNNGV. The CDR3 is made up of 15 amino acids. The ends were cut back, 1 base at V and 2 bases at J, with 9 bases in the middle. The DNA for the CDR3 is TGTGCCAGCAGCTTAGGCACTACCCCTGGAAACACCATATATTTT. Protein: CASSLGTTPGNTIYF.

The rearrangement joins TRBV18 to TRBJ2-7; D possibly corresponds to TRBD1 (7 bases). This CDR3 is 14 amino acids long. Trimming pared 6 bases from V and 3 bases from J, leaving 15 bases between. Germline V gene sequence: CDR1 KGHSH, CDR2 LQKENI. CDR3 bases: TGTGCCAGCTCCCCCGGGACAGCGGGCTACGAGCAGTACTTC. The encoded protein is CASSPGTAGYEQYF.

The chain is built from TRBV2 and TRBJ2-5, with TRBD2 matching over 14 bases. CDR1 and CDR2 from the germline V gene are SNHLY and FYNNEI. The CDR3 length is 16 residues. Unmatched junction bases numbered 10, after V lost 7 bases and J lost 6 bases. This chain's CDR3 is CASIVGLAGGGKTQYF. The CDR3 DNA is TGTGCCAGCATCGTTGGACTAGCGGGAGGAGGAAAGACCCAGTACTTC.

The rearrangement uses TRBV19 and TRBJ2-1; tentative D call: TRBD2 (5 bases). CDR1 LNHDA and CDR2 SQIVND come from the germline V gene (reference sequence). The CDR3 consists of 16 residues. V was cut by 3 bases and J by 6 bases, with 18 bases left in between. This chain's CDR3 is CASSISPGKGGNEQFF. As DNA, the CDR3 is TGTGCCAGTAGTATTTCACCCGGGAAGGGCGGCAATGAGCAGTTCTTC.

V gene TRBV6-5 combines with J gene TRBJ1-5; a weak D match, TRBD1 (5 bases). The length of the CDR3 is 14 residues. Germline V lookup: CDR1 MNHEY, CDR2 SVGAGI. With 2 bases removed from V and 7 bases from J, the gap between germline ends came to 12 bases. CDR3 amino acids: CASSYGQGGQPQHF. The CDR3 DNA reads TGTGCCAGCAGTTACGGGCAGGGCGGCCAGCCCCAGCATTTT.

The J gene is TRBJ2-1, the V gene TRBV4-2; D is perhaps TRBD2 (6 bases). The CDR3 has 16 residues. Per germline, CDR1 LGHNA and CDR2 YNFKEQ. V shed 2 bases and J shed 3 bases, with 14 bases lying between them. In nucleotides, the CDR3 is TGTGCCAGCAGCCAAACCGGGACTGGTCTCTACAATGAGCAGTTCTTC. The encoded protein is CASSQTGTGLYNEQFF.

This clone appeared once. The V gene is TRBV27, the J gene TRBJ2-5; TRBD2 matches 10 bases. Per the germline V gene, CDR1 is MNHEY and CDR2 is SMNVEV (reference sequence). The CDR3 runs 16 residues. The V segment lost 6 bases and the J segment 5 bases; nucleotides outside the gene matches: 12. CDR3 DNA sequence: TGTGCCAGCAGGGGTGGAAGCGGGGGGGCAATGGAGACCCAGTACTTC. Its translation: CASRGGSGGAMETQYF.

The chain is built from TRBV19 and TRBJ2-1; tentative D call: TRBD1 (5 bases). CDR1 and CDR2 (germline): LNHDA, SQIVND (reference sequence). V gave up 7 bases and J gave up 5 bases, with 18 bases separating them. The CDR3 loop spans 15 amino acids. The CDR3: CASTPFGQGHNEQFF. In DNA, the CDR3 is TGTGCCAGTACCCCTTTTGGGCAGGGCCACAATGAGCAGTTCTTC. The full variable domain, completed using reference TRBV19 and TRBJ2-1, is DGGITQSPKYLFRKEGQNVTLSCEQNLNHDAMYWYRQDPGQGLRLIYYSQIVNDFQKGDIAEGYSVSREKKESFPLTVTSAQKNPTAFYLCASTPFGQGHNEQFFGPGTRLTVL.

The rearrangement links TRBV7-9 to TRBJ1-6; D ambiguous. The length of the CDR3 is 14 residues. Germline CDR1 is SEHNR and CDR2 is FQNEAQ (reference sequence). Trimming took 8 bases from V and 7 from J, leaving 15 bases between them. In nucleotides, the CDR3 is TGTGCCAGCCGAAGGGAGGGCTTCAATTCACCCCTCCACTTT. It specifies CASRREGFNSPLHF.

This clone was observed once. V is TRBV7-3 and J is TRBJ2-5; D is unclear. This CDR3 region has 13 residues. CDR1 is SGHTA, CDR2 FQGTGA, per germline. V shed 4 bases and J shed 2 bases, with 8 bases lying between them. CDR3 nucleotide sequence: TGTGCCAGCAGCTCCATTCAACAAGAGACCCAGTACTTC. It specifies CASSSIQQETQYF.

The chain uses TRBV7-9 and TRBJ2-1; 9 nucleotides match TRBD2. This CDR3 region has 15 residues. CDR1 is SEHNR, CDR2 FQNEAQ, per germline (reference sequence). The V and J ends lost 7 bases and 5 bases, in that order; junction bases with no gene match: 9. CDR3 loop: CASTPRGGLHNEQFF. The CDR3 nucleotides read TGTGCCAGCACACCGCGGGGGGGACTTCACAATGAGCAGTTCTTC. The complete variable domain, with remaining parts taken from reference TRBV7-9 and TRBJ2-1, reads DTGVSQNPRHKITKRGQNVTFRCDPISEHNRLYWYRQTLGQGPEFLTYFQNEAQLEKSRLLSDRFSAERPKGSFSTLEIQRTEQGDSAMYLCASTPRGGLHNEQFFGPGTRLTVL.